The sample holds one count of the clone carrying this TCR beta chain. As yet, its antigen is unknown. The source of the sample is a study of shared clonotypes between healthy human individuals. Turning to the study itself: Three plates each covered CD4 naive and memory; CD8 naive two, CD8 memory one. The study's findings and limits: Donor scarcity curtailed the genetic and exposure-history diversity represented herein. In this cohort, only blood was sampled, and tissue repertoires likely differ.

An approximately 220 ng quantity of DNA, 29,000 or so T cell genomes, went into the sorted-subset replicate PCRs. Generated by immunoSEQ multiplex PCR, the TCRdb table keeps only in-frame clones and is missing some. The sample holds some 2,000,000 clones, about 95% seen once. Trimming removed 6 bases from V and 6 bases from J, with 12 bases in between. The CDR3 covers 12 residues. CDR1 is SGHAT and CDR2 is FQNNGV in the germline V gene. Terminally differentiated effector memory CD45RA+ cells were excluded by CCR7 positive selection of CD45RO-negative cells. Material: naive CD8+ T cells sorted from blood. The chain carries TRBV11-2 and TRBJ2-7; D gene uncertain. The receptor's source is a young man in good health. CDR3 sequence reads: CASSQVAGEQYF. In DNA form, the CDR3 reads TGTGCCAGCAGTCAAGTGGCCGGCGAGCAGTACTTC.